These 9 T cell receptor beta chains came from one sample sequenced in a study of cytomegalovirus exposure and HLA in healthy donors. The PCR had 60 Vbeta and 13 Jbeta primers. The method was immunoSEQ multiplex PCR; TCRdb's version includes in-frame clones alone and lacks a portion of them. The sample lists over 150,000 clones, approximately 78% occurring once. Sample: PBMCs. These receptors originate from a woman between 45 and 65 years old in good health and CMV-seropositive.

The chain couples TRBV28 to TRBJ1-2; D gene unclear. Between the trimmed V and J ends, which lost 6 bases and 7 bases, there was a span of 18 bases. CDR1 is MDHEN and CDR2 is SYDVKM in the germline V gene. The length of the CDR3 is 14 residues. CDR3 loop: CASRPNQALAGYTF. CDR3 DNA: TGTGCCAGCAGGCCGAACCAAGCTCTAGCTGGCTACACCTTC.

The V and J genes are TRBV5-6 and TRBJ2-7, with 8 bases identical to TRBD1. The germline CDR1 and CDR2 sequences are SGHDT and YYEEEE. The V and J ends lost 0 bases and 6 bases, in that order; junction bases with no gene match: 11. CDR3 size: 16 residues. In DNA, the CDR3 is TGTGCCAGCAGCTTGGAGGTGACAGGGGCTCACGGCGAGCAGTACTTC. Protein sequence: CASSLEVTGAHGEQYF.

The chain recombines TRBV11-2 with TRBJ2-7, with TRBD2 matching over 10 bases. Unmatched junction bases numbered 8, after V lost 0 bases and J lost 3 bases. There are 17 residues in the CDR3. CDR1 is SGHAT and CDR2 is FQNNGV in the germline V gene. The CDR3 reads CASSLDLGTSGVYEQYF. In DNA form, the CDR3 reads TGTGCCAGCAGCTTAGATCTGGGTACTAGCGGGGTCTACGAGCAGTACTTC.

J is TRBJ2-2 and V is TRBV5-6, with D unclear. The germline CDR1 and CDR2 sequences are SGHDT and YYEEEE. The germline V and J ends were trimmed by 3 bases and 5 bases, with 2 bases remaining between them. CDR3 length: 11 residues. CDR3 bases: TGTGCCAGCAGCTCGACCGGGGAGCTGTTTTTT. Translation gives CASSSTGELFF.

The chain combines TRBV18 with TRBJ2-5; D is perhaps TRBD2 (6 bases). Germline V gene data show CDR1 as KGHSH and CDR2 as LQKENI. The CDR3 consists of 17 residues. With 6 bases removed from V and 1 base from J, the gap between germline ends came to 21 bases. The CDR3 region has the DNA TGTGCCAGCTCCCGGACTATCCGGGGAGGACTCCAAGAGACCCAGTACTTC. Protein sequence: CASSRTIRGGLQETQYF.

The chain carries TRBV19 and TRBJ2-6, with unresolved D. CDR1 LNHDA and CDR2 SQIVND come from the germline V gene (reference sequence). Trimming left V 5 bases short and J 0 bases short, with 5 bases between. The length of the CDR3 is 14 residues. The CDR3 bases are TGTGCCAGTAGTCCCTTCTCTGGGGCCAACGTCCTGACTTTC. This codes for CASSPFSGANVLTF.

This rearrangement joins TRBV2 to TRBJ1-1, with D tentatively TRBD1 (5 bases). Trimming took 6 bases from V and 7 from J, leaving 18 bases between them. This CDR3 spans 14 amino acids. In germline, CDR1 is SNHLY, CDR2 FYNNEI. The CDR3 reads CASRGLLGGGEAFF. DNA of the CDR3: TGTGCCAGCAGGGGACTATTAGGCGGTGGTGAAGCTTTCTTT.

About this clone itself: One junction end disagrees with the germline gene, perhaps due to a read error. The V call is TRBV7-9, the J call TRBJ2-1; 7 bases agree with TRBD2. This CDR3 spans 16 amino acids. Looked up from germline, CDR1 is SEHNR and CDR2 is FQNEAQ (reference sequence). CDR3 sequence (DNA): TGTTCCAGCAGCCCTAGTGGGCGGGAGTCTGGCAATGAGCAGTTCTTC. This sequence encodes CSSSPSGRESGNEQFF.

The rearrangement joins TRBV6-5 to TRBJ1-3, with 7 nucleotides matching TRBD1. V shed 7 bases, J shed 4 bases, and the junction held 10 bases outside the gene matches. The germline gives CDR1 MNHEY, CDR2 SVGAGI. This CDR3 has 15 amino acids. This CDR3 reads CASTPGTALGNTIYF. Written as DNA, the CDR3 is TGTGCCAGCACGCCCGGGACAGCCCTAGGAAACACCATATATTTT.